This TCR beta chain derives from a study of graft-versus-host responses after intestinal transplantation. This CDR3 spans 17 amino acids. Produced via immunoSEQ multiplex PCR; TCRdb's table is partial and in-frame only. The table has tens of thousands of clones, roughly 94% seen once. About this clone itself: Its target is unknown.

The V and J genes are TRBV21-1 and TRBJ2-7; the table's D call TRBD1 went unverified against the DNA. TRBV21-1 is marked as a pseudogene. The sequences come from unstimulated CD8+ T cells sorted from spleen or lymph node cells, collected before intestinal transplant. The TCR originated in a human donor who received an intestinal transplant. The CDR3 DNA reads as TGTGCCAGCAGCAAAAAAATAAAATCACTACAGGGCTACGAGCAGTACTTC. This sequence encodes CASSKKIKSLQGYEQYF.